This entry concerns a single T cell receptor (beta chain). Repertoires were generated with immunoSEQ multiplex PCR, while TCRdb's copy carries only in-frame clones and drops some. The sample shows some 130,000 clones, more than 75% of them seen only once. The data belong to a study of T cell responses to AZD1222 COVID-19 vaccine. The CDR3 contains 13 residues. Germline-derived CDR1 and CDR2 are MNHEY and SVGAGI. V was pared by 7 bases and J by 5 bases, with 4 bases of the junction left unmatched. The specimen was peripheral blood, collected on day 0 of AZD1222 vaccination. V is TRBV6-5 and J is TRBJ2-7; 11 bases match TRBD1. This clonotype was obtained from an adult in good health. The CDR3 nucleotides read TGTGCCAGCAATGGACAGGGGGCGAACGAGCAGTACTTC. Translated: CASNGQGANEQYF.